The sequence of this TCR beta chain was determined in a study of CD8 T cells in Susac syndrome. Across the whole study: Among the sequenced Susac syndrome patients, five or six had active disease while fewer than 10 were in remission.

Under recently defined diagnostic criteria, the patients with Susac syndrome qualified as having definite or probable disease. TEMRA cells were FACS-enriched and CD8+ and CD4+ T cells negatively isolated. Germline CDR1 reads PRHDT; CDR2 reads FYEKMQ (reference sequence). The CDR3 runs 13 residues. V shed 5 bases and J shed 5 bases, with 10 bases lying between them. Random hexamers were used to reverse transcribe the RNA input (about 0.5 to 1 ug). The amplification used immunoSEQ multiplex PCR on TCR beta CDR3; it spanned 54 Vbeta and 13 Jbeta. One entry per CDR3 protein, called by TCRdb with MiXCR from the immunoSEQ multiplex PCR reads. This sample has around 81,000 distinct CDR3 sequences, with around 94% found just once.

Sequences were obtained from CD8+ T cells from PBMCs. The chain combines TRBV13 with TRBJ2-1; D ambiguous. The TCR was taken from a human donor with Susac syndrome. The CDR3 sequence: CASSPAPDNEQFF. For the CDR3, the DNA is TGTGCCAGCAGCCCGGCGCCGGACAATGAGCAGTTCTTC.